There are many counts of the clone carrying this T cell receptor beta chain. What it recognizes is unknown. The CDR3 totals 14 residues. CDR1 and CDR2 from the germline V gene are SGHRS and YFSETQ. Trimming removed 4 bases from V and 0 bases from J; junction bases left unmatched: 1. Unique molecular identifiers were present on the cDNA, which also gained a universal primer site by template switching. MiXCR was run by TCRdb on the 5' RACE reads, yielding one entry per CDR3 protein. Found here are roughly 250,000 distinct CDR3 sequences, roughly an eighth of them singletons; the top ten hold approximately 10%. These data come from a study of identical twins. Findings of the study overall: Fewer insertions characterized abundant cord blood beta clonotypes, whereas memory repertoires showed none.

Healthy Caucasians provided all donations. The source is a woman between 18 and 29 years old in good health. The rearrangement uses TRBV5-1 and TRBJ1-1, with 9 bases identical to TRBD1. The sample taken for sequencing was memory (CD45RO+) T cells sorted from blood. CDR3 bases: TGCGCCAGCAGCGGACAGGGGTTGAACACTGAAGCTTTCTTT. This sequence encodes CASSGQGLNTEAFF.